This T cell receptor (beta chain) was found in a study of cytomegalovirus exposure and HLA in healthy donors. Researchers ran the PCR with 60 Vbeta and 13 Jbeta primers. Assay used: immunoSEQ multiplex PCR; TCRdb lists only in-frame clones, some missing. The sample holds some 100,000 clones, approximately 81% seen once. Germline assignment: CDR1 MNHEY and CDR2 SVGAGI. J gave up 6 bases and V 5 bases, and 8 bases lay outside the gene matches. The CDR3 has 15 residues. The V gene is TRBV6-5, the J gene TRBJ2-1, with 9 bases fitting TRBD2. Material for sequencing was PBMCs. The source is a woman younger than 45 in good health and CMV-seronegative. The CDR3 is CASSRGTSRINEQFF. CDR3 coding DNA: TGTGCCAGCAGTCGCGGGACTAGCCGAATCAATGAGCAGTTCTTC.